This T cell receptor beta chain originates from a study of shared clonotypes between healthy human individuals. Using immunoSEQ multiplex PCR, the repertoire was profiled, and TCRdb retains in-frame clones only, with some absent. In the table there are about 480,000 clones, roughly 79% of which are singletons. The germline CDR1 and CDR2 sequences are SGHNT and YYREEE (reference sequence). The V and J ends lost 2 bases and 4 bases, in that order; junction bases with no gene match: 6. The CDR3 is 15 residues long. Without sorting, samples used some 100 million PBMCs for genomic DNA. Sample: PBMCs. V gene TRBV5-4 combines with J gene TRBJ1-3; 7 positions agree with TRBD1. This sequence was found in a woman in her forties in good health. Some clones in this sample may be carry-over from other donors' samples. The CDR3 region has the DNA TGTGCCAGCAGCTTTTCCCCGACAGGGGGAAACACCATATATTTT. It is translated as CASSFSPTGGNTIYF.